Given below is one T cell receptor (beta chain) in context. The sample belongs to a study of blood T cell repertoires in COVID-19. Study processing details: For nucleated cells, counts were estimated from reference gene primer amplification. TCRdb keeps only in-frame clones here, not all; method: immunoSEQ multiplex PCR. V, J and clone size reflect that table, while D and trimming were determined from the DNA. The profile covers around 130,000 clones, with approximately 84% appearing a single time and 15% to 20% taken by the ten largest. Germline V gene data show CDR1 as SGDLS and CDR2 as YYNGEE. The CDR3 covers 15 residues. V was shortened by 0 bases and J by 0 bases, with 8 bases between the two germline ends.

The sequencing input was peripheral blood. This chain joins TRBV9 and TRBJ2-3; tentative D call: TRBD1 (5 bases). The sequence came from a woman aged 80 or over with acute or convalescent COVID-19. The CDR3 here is CASSVAGLSTDTQYF. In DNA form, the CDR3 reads TGTGCCAGCAGCGTAGCAGGGCTTAGCACAGATACGCAGTATTTT.